What follows describes a single T cell receptor beta chain. The entry originates in a study of blood T cell repertoires in COVID-19. Study details: Acute and convalescent COVID-19 samples came from the United States, Italy and Spain. The analysed material was cDNA or gDNA that came from T cells, B-cell-depleted T cells, or PBMCs.

The CDR3 is made up of 16 amino acids. Germline-derived CDR1 and CDR2 are MDHEN and SYDVKM. With 5 bases removed from V and 0 bases from J, the gap between germline ends came to 16 bases. In the authors' methods: Reference gene primer amplification gave nucleated cell count estimates. Using immunoSEQ multiplex PCR, the repertoire was profiled, and TCRdb retains in-frame clones only, with some absent. The DNA gave D and trimming, while V, J and clone size come from that table. The sample holds 45,000 to 55,000 clones, 60% to 85% seen once. The sample consisted of peripheral blood. The source of this sequence is a human donor with active or convalescent COVID-19. The donor label of this sample is uncertain. The gene calls are TRBV28 and TRBJ1-2; possible D gene TRBD1, 6 bases. The CDR3 DNA reads TGTGCCAGCAGTGGACCACAGGGATCTCCTAACTATGGCTACACCTTC. Translated: CASSGPQGSPNYGYTF.